Below are 17 T cell receptor beta chains sequenced from a single sample in a study of cytomegalovirus exposure and HLA in healthy donors. Researchers ran the PCR with 60 Vbeta and 13 Jbeta primers. Clones were sequenced by immunoSEQ multiplex PCR, and TCRdb holds only the in-frame ones, with some missing. The sample gives over 150,000 clones, under 90% of which show up once; about 4.3% is in the top ten. The sample consisted of PBMCs. Receptors were obtained from a man aged 25 to 40 in good health and CMV-seronegative.

CDR3 bases: TGTGCCAGCAGTTACCTCGAGTGGGAGACCCAGTACTTC. This encodes CASSYLEWETQYF. This rearrangement joins TRBV6-6 to TRBJ2-5; D call uncertain. Trimming took 2 bases from V and 5 from J, leaving 9 bases between them. CDR3 length: 13 residues. CDR1 and CDR2 (germline): MNHNY, SVGAGI (reference sequence).

This chain joins TRBV2 and TRBJ2-2; D unclear. The CDR3 covers 14 residues. Germline V gives CDR1 SNHLY, CDR2 FYNNEI. Trimming left V 0 bases short and J 4 bases short, with 6 bases between. Written as DNA, the CDR3 is TGTGCCAGCAGTGAAGCCCTTCGCACCGGGGAGCTGTTTTTT. Its protein product is CASSEALRTGELFF.

The J gene is TRBJ1-4, the V gene TRBV27; D ambiguous. V was pared by 3 bases and J by 4 bases, with 12 bases between. Germline CDR1 MNHEY, CDR2 SMNVEV (reference sequence). The CDR3 loop spans 15 amino acids. CDR3 region: CASSLGIGSNEKLFF. The CDR3 region has the DNA TGTGCCAGCAGTTTGGGGATCGGGAGTAATGAAAAACTGTTTTTT.

This chain links TRBV7-6 with TRBJ2-7; TRBD1 matches at 8 bases. J gave up 6 bases and V 1 base, and 14 bases lay outside the gene matches. Germline CDR1 SGHVS, CDR2 FNYEAQ. The CDR3 spans 17 residues. Here the CDR3 reads CASSLVAGDRGLGEQYF. CDR3 DNA sequence: TGTGCCAGCAGCTTAGTGGCGGGCGACAGGGGTCTTGGCGAGCAGTACTTC.

V gene TRBV29-1 combines with J gene TRBJ2-2, with D perhaps TRBD1 (6 bases). V dropped 5 bases and J dropped 4 bases, with 11 bases sitting between them. The CDR3 has 13 amino acids. CDR1 and CDR2 from the germline V gene are SQVTM and ANQGSEA. For the CDR3, the DNA is TGCAGCGTTCAACAGGGACGCACCGGGGAGCTGTTTTTT. Protein product: CSVQQGRTGELFF.

The rearrangement uses TRBV4-1 and TRBJ1-4; 8 nucleotides align to TRBD1. V gave up 4 bases and J gave up 3 bases; unmatched junction bases: 7. The CDR3 totals 16 residues. The germline V gene encodes CDR1 MGHRA and CDR2 YSYEKL. Here the CDR3 reads CASSPHSDRANEKLFF. The CDR3 nucleotides read TGCGCCAGCAGCCCGCACTCGGACAGGGCTAATGAAAAACTGTTTTTT.

The genes are TRBV6-5 and TRBJ2-2, with TRBD1 matching over 8 bases. The CDR3 has 15 residues. The V gene's germline CDR1 is MNHEY and CDR2 SVGAGI. V was clipped by 7 bases and J by 0 bases; unmatched bases: 4. For the CDR3, the DNA is TGTGCCAGCACCCTGACAGGGGCGAACACCGGGGAGCTGTTTTTT. Translating gives CASTLTGANTGELFF.

The chain joins TRBV10-3 to TRBJ2-7; 12 nucleotides agree with TRBD1. V shed 4 bases and J 7 bases; nucleotides not matched to a gene: 5. The CDR3 runs to 14 residues. Germline V lookup: CDR1 ENHRY, CDR2 SYGVKD. CDR3 nucleotides: TGTGCCATCAGTGGGGACAGGGGGCTGAGGGAGCAGTACTTC. Protein product: CAISGDRGLREQYF.

This clone occurred once. The chain has TRBV7-9 and TRBJ2-1; D might be TRBD2 (5 bases). Trimming cost V 4 bases and J 5 bases, with 18 bases left between them. The CDR3 has 16 residues. The germline CDR1 and CDR2 sequences are SEHNR and FQNEAQ (reference sequence). CDR3 nucleotides: TGTGCCAGCAGCTATTATCCTGGGCGGGCCAACAATGAGCAGTTCTTC. This codes for CASSYYPGRANNEQFF.

V is TRBV5-4 and J is TRBJ2-3; TRBD1 matches 8 bases. CDR1 SGHNT and CDR2 YYREEE come from the germline V gene (reference sequence). The CDR3 contains 14 residues. Trimming cost V 2 bases and J 4 bases; bases outside gene matches: 3. CDR3 loop: CASSLQGQADTQYF. CDR3 nucleotides: TGTGCCAGCAGCTTACAGGGACAGGCAGATACGCAGTATTTT.

This chain uses TRBV19 with TRBJ1-1; D is undetermined. The V and J ends lost 1 base and 4 bases respectively, with 7 bases between them. Germline V gene lookup returns CDR1 LNHDA and CDR2 SQIVND (reference sequence). The CDR3 length is 13 residues. The chain's CDR3 is CASSIGRATEAFF. The DNA of the CDR3 is TGTGCCAGTAGTATAGGGAGGGCCACTGAAGCTTTCTTT.

V gene TRBV4-3 combines with J gene TRBJ1-6; 8 bases fit TRBD1. Germline V gene lookup returns CDR1 LGHNA and CDR2 YSLEER. V lost 0 bases to trimming and J lost 7 bases; unmatched junction nucleotides: 5. The CDR3 is made up of 16 amino acids. The CDR3 nucleotides are TGCGCCAGCAGCCAAGATTCAGACAGGGGAAATTCACCCCTCCACTTT. Its translation is CASSQDSDRGNSPLHF.

This rearrangement joins TRBV4-1 to TRBJ1-2, with 8 bases fitting TRBD1. From germline, CDR1 is MGHRA and CDR2 YSYEKL. The CDR3 length is 14 residues. J lost 2 bases, V lost 4 bases, and 3 bases had no gene match. The CDR3 DNA is TGCGCCAGCAGCCCGCAGGGGGCGAACTATGGCTACACCTTC. It is translated as CASSPQGANYGYTF.

This clone appeared a few times. The rearrangement joins TRBV9 to TRBJ2-2; 13 bases fit TRBD2. In germline, CDR1 is SGDLS, CDR2 YYNGEE. The CDR3 is 17 residues long. V trimming: 0 bases; J trimming: 6 bases; junction bases outside the gene matches: 5. CDR3 region: CASSVVQLAGGPGELFF. The DNA of the CDR3 is TGTGCCAGCAGCGTAGTCCAACTAGCGGGGGGGCCCGGGGAGCTGTTTTTT.

J is TRBJ2-5 and V is TRBV15; TRBD2 matches at 7 bases. Germline CDR1 is LNHNV and CDR2 is YYDKDF (reference sequence). The CDR3 has 16 amino acids. Trimming removed 3 bases from V and 0 bases from J; junction bases left unmatched: 7. The CDR3 is CATSRGGVLHQETQYF. In DNA form, the CDR3 reads TGTGCCACCAGCAGGGGGGGGGTCTTACACCAAGAGACCCAGTACTTC.

V is TRBV19 and J is TRBJ2-2; no firm D call. There are 15 residues in the CDR3. Germline CDR1 LNHDA, CDR2 SQIVND (reference sequence). V lost 1 base, J lost 0 bases, and 6 bases lay in between. The CDR3 DNA follows: TGTGCCAGTAGTATAGGCGCATCGAACACCGGGGAGCTGTTTTTT. Amino acid sequence: CASSIGASNTGELFF.

The J gene is TRBJ2-5, the V gene TRBV13, with 8 positions matching TRBD1. There are 14 residues in the CDR3. V shed 5 bases and J 4 bases; nucleotides not matched to a gene: 6. Germline CDR1 and CDR2: PRHDT and FYEKMQ (reference sequence). This CDR3 reads CASSLWTGRETQYF. DNA of the CDR3: TGTGCCAGCAGCCTGTGGACAGGGCGAGAGACCCAGTACTTC.